A single sample is the source of the 30 T cell receptor beta chains below, sequenced in a study of human T cells and chemical hapten exposure. Time point: patch test 3, about 24 weeks after DPC sensitization. The treatment is: therapeutic diphenylcyclopropenone sensitization with weekly scalp DPC. Each CDR3 protein is one row after TCRdb ran MiXCR on the RACE reads. Of about 84,000 distinct CDR3 sequences in the sample, 11% are singletons; the top ten hold roughly 3.7%. Here the sequenced sample was whole blood, taken in connection with sensitization to the hapten diphenylcyclopropenone (DPC). The receptors originated from a woman between 50 and 59 years old with alopecia areata. Some clones in this sample may be carry-over from other donors' samples.

This clonotype was counted at least ten times. One end of the junction fails to match germline, which may point to a read error. CDR3 protein: CASTLSKGAQFEQFF. Here the CDR3 DNA reads TGTGCCAGCACCTTATCAAAGGGTGCACAATTTGAGCAGTTCTTC. V and J are TRBV11-2 and TRBJ2-1; D is undetermined. The CDR3 has 15 amino acids. Germline V gene sequence: CDR1 SGHAT, CDR2 FQNNGV.

Ten or more counts support this clonotype. The V call is TRBV18, the J call TRBJ2-1; the D is unclear. Germline V gene data show CDR1 as KGHSH and CDR2 as LQKENI. V shed 3 bases and J shed 8 bases, with 8 bases lying between them. There are 12 residues in the CDR3. The DNA for the CDR3 is TGTGCCAGCTCACCTCGCTGGGATGAGCAGTTCTTC. Amino acid sequence: CASSPRWDEQFF.

This clonotype was observed a handful of times. J is TRBJ2-3 and V is TRBV12-3 or TRBV12-4; D unclear. The V and J ends lost 1 base and 5 bases respectively, with 1 base between them. The CDR3 spans 11 residues. In DNA, the CDR3 is TGTGCCAGCAGTTTAGTAGATACGCAGTATTTT. Translation gives CASSLVDTQYF.

This clonotype was detected a few times. This chain uses TRBV28 with TRBJ2-3; no clear D gene. The V gene's germline CDR1 is MDHEN and CDR2 SYDVKM. Deletions cut 3 bases from V and 5 bases from J, with 3 bases between. This CDR3 has 11 amino acids. CDR3 protein: CASSFVDTQYF. Written as DNA, the CDR3 is TGTGCCAGCAGTTTCGTAGATACGCAGTATTTT.

The rearrangement uses TRBV7-2 and TRBJ2-7; 9 bases match TRBD2. From germline, CDR1 is SGHTA and CDR2 FQGNSA. The J segment lost 6 bases and the V segment lost 2 bases, leaving 2 bases of the junction unmatched. The CDR3 is made up of 13 amino acids. The CDR3 DNA sequence: TGTGCCAGCAGCTTAATGACTAGCGGCGAGCAGTACTTC. Encoded protein: CASSLMTSGEQYF.

The J gene is TRBJ2-7, the V gene TRBV5-1; D is perhaps TRBD2 (6 bases). Trimming shortened V by 1 base and J by 0 bases, and 8 bases separated the two germline ends. Germline V gives CDR1 SGHRS, CDR2 YFSETQ. The CDR3 runs 14 residues. CDR3: CASSLRLGSYEQYF. The CDR3 DNA follows: TGCGCCAGCAGCTTGCGACTAGGCTCCTACGAGCAGTACTTC.

At least ten counts were recorded for this clonotype. The V call is TRBV7-9, the J call TRBJ1-2; 9 bases match TRBD1. This CDR3 has 14 amino acids. V shed 5 bases, J shed 8 bases, and the junction held 9 bases outside the gene matches. CDR1 and CDR2 from the germline V gene are SEHNR and FQNEAQ (reference sequence). The CDR3 DNA follows: TGTGCCAGCAGCCCCCGCGGGACAGGGTTCGGCTACACCTTC. Translated, it gives CASSPRGTGFGYTF.

The table lists this clonotype with many counts. The chain links TRBV29-1 to TRBJ2-1; D uncertain. The CDR3 has 12 amino acids. Germline V lookup: CDR1 SQVTM, CDR2 ANQGSEA. Trimming took 3 bases from V and 5 from J, leaving 8 bases between them. The CDR3 region is CSVDRLNNEQFF. CDR3 DNA: TGCAGCGTTGATAGACTTAACAATGAGCAGTTCTTC.

This clonotype was observed a handful of times. V and J are TRBV28 and TRBJ2-5; possible D gene TRBD1, 5 bases. CDR1 and CDR2 from the germline V gene are MDHEN and SYDVKM. The V end was cut by 7 bases, the J end by 3 bases, with 15 bases between. The CDR3 runs to 14 residues. The CDR3 spells CASKQALMEETQYF. The DNA of the CDR3 is TGTGCCAGCAAACAGGCCCTGATGGAAGAGACCCAGTACTTC.

This clonotype showed up many times. J is TRBJ1-2 and V is TRBV13, with TRBD1 as a possible D gene (6 bases). Per the germline V gene, CDR1 is PRHDT and CDR2 is FYEKMQ (reference sequence). The V gene lost 4 bases and the J gene lost 4 bases, with 19 bases spanning the gap. This CDR3 is built from 16 residues. In nucleotides, the CDR3 is TGTGCCAGCAGCTCGAAAAAACAGGGTCGTAGCTATGGCTACACCTTC. Residues: CASSSKKQGRSYGYTF.

This clonotype showed up many times. This chain joins TRBV7-9 and TRBJ2-5, with 15 bases that match TRBD2. This CDR3 has 15 residues. Looked up from germline, CDR1 is SEHNR and CDR2 is FQNEAQ (reference sequence). J was trimmed by 2 bases and V by 6 bases; bases with no gene match: 1. The CDR3 DNA sequence: TGTGCCAGCAGAGGGACTAGCGGGAGGCAAGAGACCCAGTACTTC. This gives the protein CASRGTSGRQETQYF. The whole variable domain, remainder taken from reference TRBV7-9 and TRBJ2-5, is DTGVSQNPRHKITKRGQNVTFRCDPISEHNRLYWYRQTLGQGPEFLTYFQNEAQLEKSRLLSDRFSAERPKGSFSTLEIQRTEQGDSAMYLCASRGTSGRQETQYFGPGTRLLVL.

This clonotype was observed at least ten times. The chain uses TRBV10-3 and TRBJ1-5, with TRBD1 matching 7 bases. V dropped 0 bases and J dropped 4; count of bases not matched to a gene: 6. The CDR3 is 16 residues long. CDR1 and CDR2 (germline): ENHRY, SYGVKD. CDR3 nucleotides: TGTGCCATCAGTGAGTCTCGGGGACAGCGTAATCAGCCCCAGCATTTT. This codes for CAISESRGQRNQPQHF.

The chain has TRBV20-1 and TRBJ2-7; D possibly uses TRBD1 or TRBD2 (5 bases each). Germline V CDR1 and CDR2: DFQATT, SNEGSKA (reference sequence). Trimming left V 4 bases short and J 3 bases short, with 19 bases between. The CDR3 is 15 amino acids. CDR3: CSANIGTAVGYEQYF. In DNA form, the CDR3 reads TGCAGTGCTAACATCGGGACCGCGGTCGGCTACGAGCAGTACTTC.

This clonotype was seen repeatedly, ten times or more. The V call is TRBV1, the J call TRBJ1-6; the tabulated D call, TRBD1, remains unverified against the DNA. TRBV1 constitutes a pseudogene. There are 14 residues in the CDR3. The CDR3 coding sequence is TGCACCAGCAGCACAACGCCCCAGGGGTCACCCCTCCACTTT. Its protein is CTSSTTPQGSPLHF.

This chain connects TRBV5-1 to TRBJ2-2; D gene ambiguous. The V end lost 7 bases, the J end lost 7 bases, and 11 bases lay between the germline ends. The germline V gene encodes CDR1 SGHRS and CDR2 YFSETQ. The length of the CDR3 is 12 residues. DNA of the CDR3: TGCGCCAGCTACGCACGCAGCGGGGAGCTGTTTTTT. Protein product: CASYARSGELFF.

This clonotype was seen a few times. The gene calls are TRBV21-1 and TRBJ2-7. TRBV21-1 is flagged as a pseudogene. This CDR3 comprises 14 residues. The DNA for the CDR3 is TGTGCCAGCAGCAAAGGGGTCTTGGCCTACGAGCAGTACTTC. Protein: CASSKGVLAYEQYF.

At least ten counts were recorded for this clonotype. This chain joins TRBV14 and TRBJ1-4, with 7 bases aligning to TRBD1. The V segment lost 5 bases and the J segment 10 bases; nucleotides outside the gene matches: 16. CDR1 and CDR2 from the germline V gene are SGHDN and FVKESK. CDR3 length: 16 residues. CDR3 protein: CASSVQQGGSERKLFF. In DNA, the CDR3 is TGTGCCAGCAGCGTTCAACAAGGGGGCTCCGAGAGAAAACTGTTTTTT. Full variable domain (missing parts from reference TRBV14 and TRBJ1-4): EAGVTQFPSHSVIEKGQTVTLRCDPISGHDNLYWYRRVMGKEIKFLLHFVKESKQDESGMPNNRFLAERTGGTYSTLKVQPAELEDSGVYFCASSVQQGGSERKLFFGSGTQLSVL.

This clonotype was counted a few times. The CDR3: CASSPRTSGLSYEQYF. As DNA, the CDR3 is TGTGCCAGCAGCCCCCGGACTAGCGGGCTTTCCTACGAGCAGTACTTC. This rearrangement joins TRBV7-8 to TRBJ2-7; 11 bases line up with TRBD2. Germline CDR1 SGHVS, CDR2 FQNEAQ. CDR3 length: 16 amino acids. J lost 1 base, V lost 5 bases, and 7 bases had no gene match.

This clonotype was seen many times. The V and J genes are TRBV5-4 and TRBJ1-1; no firm D call. CDR1 is SGHNT, CDR2 YYREEE, per germline (reference sequence). This CDR3 comprises 13 residues. V was shortened by 1 base and J by 4 bases, with 8 bases between the two germline ends. The CDR3 DNA reads TGTGCCAGCAGCTTGAGTGTGAGCACTGAAGCTTTCTTT. It specifies CASSLSVSTEAFF.

The chain is built from TRBV7-6 and TRBJ1-1; D possibly corresponds to TRBD1 (6 bases). V was clipped by 5 bases and J by 5 bases, with 18 bases between them. There are 15 residues in the CDR3. Germline-derived CDR1 and CDR2 are SGHVS and FNYEAQ. The DNA for the CDR3 is TGTGCCAGCAGCCGAGACCCTACAGGGTTGACTGAAGCTTTCTTT. The encoded protein is CASSRDPTGLTEAFF.

V is TRBV7-2 and J is TRBJ2-1, with 8 bases matching TRBD2. Trimming took 4 bases from V and 0 from J; bases not matched to a gene: 5. From germline, CDR1 is SGHTA and CDR2 FQGNSA. The CDR3 has 16 residues. In DNA form, the CDR3 reads TGTGCCAGCAGCTGGGTAGCGGGGAGCTCCTACAATGAGCAGTTCTTC. Translated, it gives CASSWVAGSSYNEQFF.

This clonotype was seen ten or more times. V usage is TRBV11-3 and J usage is TRBJ1-1; D unclear. CDR3 size: 16 residues. In germline, CDR1 is SGHNT, CDR2 YENEEA. Between the trimmed V and J ends, which lost 0 bases and 1 base, there was a span of 12 bases. CDR3 nucleotides: TGTGCCAGCAGCTTAGATTGGGGTCTGGGGAACACTGAAGCTTTCTTT. Its protein product is CASSLDWGLGNTEAFF. The full variable domain, with the rest looked up from reference TRBV11-3 and TRBJ1-1, is EAGVVQSPRYKIIEKKQPVAFWCNPISGHNTLYWYLQNLGQGPELLIRYENEEAVDDSQLPKDRFSAERLKGVDSTLKIQPAELGDSAVYLCASSLDWGLGNTEAFFGQGTRLTVV.

The table lists this clonotype with many counts. The rearrangement joins TRBV5-1 to TRBJ2-6; 7 bases match TRBD1. The CDR3 is 15 residues long. The J segment lost 6 bases and the V segment lost 4 bases, leaving 7 bases of the junction unmatched. Per the germline V gene, CDR1 is SGHRS and CDR2 is YFSETQ. CDR3 sequence reads: CASSEGGNKANVLTF. CDR3 sequence (DNA): TGCGCCAGCAGCGAAGGGGGCAATAAGGCCAACGTCCTGACTTTC.

This clonotype was observed at least ten times. This chain uses TRBV28 with TRBJ2-1, with 10 bases matching TRBD1. This CDR3 contains 22 residues. Germline V gene sequence: CDR1 MDHEN, CDR2 SYDVKM. V lost 2 bases and J lost 0; bases outside the gene matches: 19. The CDR3 loop is CASSLRLGSDRGDLSSYNEQFF. The CDR3 DNA sequence: TGTGCCAGCAGTTTAAGGTTGGGCTCGGACAGGGGGGATTTGAGCTCCTACAATGAGCAGTTCTTC.

This clonotype has at least ten counts. This rearrangement joins TRBV24-1 to TRBJ2-1; D call uncertain. Germline V CDR1 and CDR2: KGHDR, SFDVKD. Trimming shortened V by 6 bases and J by 9 bases, and 11 bases separated the two germline ends. This CDR3 region has 12 residues. The CDR3 loop reads CATSRDWSEQFF. The CDR3 nucleotides read TGTGCCACCAGTAGAGACTGGAGTGAGCAGTTCTTC.

The sample holds many counts of this clonotype. V and J are TRBV12-3 or TRBV12-4 and TRBJ1-1; no clear D. The CDR3 has 13 residues. Trimming took off 5 bases at V and 0 bases at J, with 7 bases between the two ends. This chain's CDR3 is CASSETVNTEAFF. The CDR3 DNA sequence: TGTGCCAGCAGTGAGACGGTGAACACTGAAGCTTTCTTT.

The chain combines TRBV6-4 with TRBJ1-5; D is unclear. The CDR3 consists of 13 residues. V lost 0 bases to trimming and J lost 6 bases, with 6 bases between them. In germline, CDR1 is MRHNA, CDR2 SNTAGT. The CDR3 DNA reads as TGTGCCAGCAGTGACTCGACGGTTCAGCCCCAGCATTTT. Translating it yields CASSDSTVQPQHF.

This clonotype was recorded at least ten times. The chain recombines TRBV27 with TRBJ2-5; D gene unclear. Germline V CDR1 and CDR2: MNHEY, SMNVEV (reference sequence). V gave up 2 bases and J gave up 4 bases, with 11 bases separating them. The CDR3 is made up of 14 amino acids. The CDR3 reads CASSLRWASETQYF. The CDR3 DNA is TGTGCCAGCAGTTTACGATGGGCGTCAGAGACCCAGTACTTC.

The V call is TRBV27, the J call TRBJ2-7, with D perhaps TRBD1 (6 bases). This CDR3 contains 13 residues. The V gene lost 8 bases and the J gene lost 2 bases, with 13 bases spanning the gap. CDR1 and CDR2 (germline): MNHEY, SMNVEV (reference sequence). The CDR3 reads CASGQQGPYEQYF. The CDR3 DNA sequence: TGTGCCAGCGGCCAACAGGGACCCTACGAGCAGTACTTC.

This clonotype was seen only a few times. The rearrangement joins TRBV19 to TRBJ1-2; 11 bases map to TRBD1. CDR3 length: 17 residues. Germline trimming cut 4 bases from V and 2 bases from J; bases unmatched to any gene: 9. CDR1 and CDR2 (germline): LNHDA, SQIVND (reference sequence). CDR3 protein: CASSREDRGRINYGYTF. The DNA of the CDR3 is TGTGCCAGTAGTAGAGAGGACAGGGGGCGCATAAACTATGGCTACACCTTC. Filled out from reference TRBV19 and TRBJ1-2, the complete variable domain reads DGGITQSPKYLFRKEGQNVTLSCEQNLNHDAMYWYRQDPGQGLRLIYYSQIVNDFQKGDIAEGYSVSREKKESFPLTVTSAQKNPTAFYLCASSREDRGRINYGYTFGSGTRLTVV.